This entry concerns a single TCR beta chain. Authors' analysis steps: Amplification of reference gene primers provided the estimated nucleated cell counts. Profiling relied on immunoSEQ multiplex PCR, and the TCRdb table lists in-frame clones only, not all of them. For V, J and clone size, that table is used; D and trimming come from the DNA. The sample gives roughly 150,000 clones, around 88% of which show up once; 25% to 35% is in the top ten. Trimming removed 6 bases at V and 8 bases at J, with 10 bases between. The length of the CDR3 is 12 residues. Germline V gene data show CDR1 as LGHDT and CDR2 as YNNKEL (reference sequence). The data were taken from a study of blood T cell repertoires in COVID-19. On the study more broadly: Spain, Italy and the United States supplied samples that represented acute and convalescent COVID-19. PBMCs, B-cell-depleted T cells, or T cells provided the cDNA or gDNA that made up the material.

Input material: peripheral blood. The chain combines TRBV3-1 (or the pseudogene TRBV3-2) with TRBJ1-4; D possibly corresponds to TRBD1 (6 bases). This TCR came from a human donor in a cohort sampled during active COVID-19. CDR3: CASSRQEEKLFF. Here the CDR3 DNA reads TGTGCCAGCAGTCGACAGGAGGAAAAACTGTTTTTT.